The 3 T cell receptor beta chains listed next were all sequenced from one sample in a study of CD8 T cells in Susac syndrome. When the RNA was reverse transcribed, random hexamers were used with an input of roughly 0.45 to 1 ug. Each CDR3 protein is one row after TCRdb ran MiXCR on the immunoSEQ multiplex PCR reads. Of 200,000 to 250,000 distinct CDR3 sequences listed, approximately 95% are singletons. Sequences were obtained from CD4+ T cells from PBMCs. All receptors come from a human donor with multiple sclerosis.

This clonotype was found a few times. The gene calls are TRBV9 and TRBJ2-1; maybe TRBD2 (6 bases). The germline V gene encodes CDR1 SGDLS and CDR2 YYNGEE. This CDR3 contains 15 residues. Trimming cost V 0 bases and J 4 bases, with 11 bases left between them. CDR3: CASSVVGGSYNEQFF. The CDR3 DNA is TGTGCCAGCAGCGTAGTGGGGGGATCGTACAATGAGCAGTTCTTC.

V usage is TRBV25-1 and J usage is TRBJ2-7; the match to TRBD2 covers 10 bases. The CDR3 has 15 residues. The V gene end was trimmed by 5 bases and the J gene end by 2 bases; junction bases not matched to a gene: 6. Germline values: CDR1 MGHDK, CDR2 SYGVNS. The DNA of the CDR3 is TGTGCCAGCAGTCGTAGCGGGGGGCTTACCTACGAGCAGTACTTC. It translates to CASSRSGGLTYEQYF.

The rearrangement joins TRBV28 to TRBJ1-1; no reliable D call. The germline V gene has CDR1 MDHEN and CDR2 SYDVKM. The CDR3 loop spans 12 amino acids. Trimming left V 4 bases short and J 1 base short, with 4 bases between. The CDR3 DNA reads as TGTGCCAGCAGTTCACAGAACACTGAAGCTTTCTTT. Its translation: CASSSQNTEAFF.